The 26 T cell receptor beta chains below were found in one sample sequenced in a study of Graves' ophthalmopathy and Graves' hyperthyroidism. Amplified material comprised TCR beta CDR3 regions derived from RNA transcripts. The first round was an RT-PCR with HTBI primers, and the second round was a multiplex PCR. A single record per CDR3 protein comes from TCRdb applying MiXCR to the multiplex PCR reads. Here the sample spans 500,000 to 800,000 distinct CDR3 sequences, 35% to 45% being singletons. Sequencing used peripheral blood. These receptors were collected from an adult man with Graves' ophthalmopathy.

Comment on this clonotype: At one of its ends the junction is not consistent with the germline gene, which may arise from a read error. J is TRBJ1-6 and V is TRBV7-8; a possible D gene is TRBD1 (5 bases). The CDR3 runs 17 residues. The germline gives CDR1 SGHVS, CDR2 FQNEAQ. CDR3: CASSQGWQGPLNSPLHF. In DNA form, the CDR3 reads TGCGCCAGCAGCCAAGGTTGGCAGGGACCCCTTAATTCACCCCTCCACTTT.

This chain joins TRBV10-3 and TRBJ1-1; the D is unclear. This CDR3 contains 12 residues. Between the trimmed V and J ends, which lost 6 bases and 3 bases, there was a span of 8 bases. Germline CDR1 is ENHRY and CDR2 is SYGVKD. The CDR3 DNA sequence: TGTGCCATCAGCCCGGAAGACACTGAAGCTTTCTTT. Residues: CAISPEDTEAFF.

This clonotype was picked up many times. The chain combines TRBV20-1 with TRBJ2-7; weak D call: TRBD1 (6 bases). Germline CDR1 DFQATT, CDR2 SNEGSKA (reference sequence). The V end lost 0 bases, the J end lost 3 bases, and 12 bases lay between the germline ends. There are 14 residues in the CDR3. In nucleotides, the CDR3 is TGCAGTGCTAGAGATCGCGGCAGGGGCTACGAGCAGTACTTC. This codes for CSARDRGRGYEQYF.

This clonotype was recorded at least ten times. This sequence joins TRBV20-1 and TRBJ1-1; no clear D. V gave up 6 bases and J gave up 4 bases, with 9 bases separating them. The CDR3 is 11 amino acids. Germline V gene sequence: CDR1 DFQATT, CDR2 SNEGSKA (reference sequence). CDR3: CSARTVTEAFF. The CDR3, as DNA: TGCAGTGCCCGGACTGTCACTGAAGCTTTCTTT.

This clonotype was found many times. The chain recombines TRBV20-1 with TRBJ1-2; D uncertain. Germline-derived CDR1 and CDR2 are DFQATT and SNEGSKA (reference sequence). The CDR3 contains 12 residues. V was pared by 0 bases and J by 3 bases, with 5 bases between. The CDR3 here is CSARDWDYGYTF. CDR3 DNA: TGCAGTGCTAGAGATTGGGACTATGGCTACACCTTC.

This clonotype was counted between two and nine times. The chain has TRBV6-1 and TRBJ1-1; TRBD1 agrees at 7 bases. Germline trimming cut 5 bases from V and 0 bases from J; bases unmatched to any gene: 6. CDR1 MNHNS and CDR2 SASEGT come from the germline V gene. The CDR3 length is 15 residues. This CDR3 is CASSLLGQMNTEAFF. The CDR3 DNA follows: TGTGCCAGCAGTTTATTGGGACAGATGAACACTGAAGCTTTCTTT.

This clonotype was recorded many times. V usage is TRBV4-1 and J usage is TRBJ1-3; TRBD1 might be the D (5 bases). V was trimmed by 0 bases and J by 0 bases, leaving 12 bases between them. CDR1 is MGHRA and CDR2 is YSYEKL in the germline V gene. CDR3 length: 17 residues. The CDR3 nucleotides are TGCGCCAGCAGCCAAGATCAGGGAGGCACCTCTGGAAACACCATATATTTT. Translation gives CASSQDQGGTSGNTIYF.

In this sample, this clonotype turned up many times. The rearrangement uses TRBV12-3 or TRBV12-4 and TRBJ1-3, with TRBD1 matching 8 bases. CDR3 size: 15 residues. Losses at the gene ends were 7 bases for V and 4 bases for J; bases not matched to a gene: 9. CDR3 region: CASNTPTGAGNTIYF. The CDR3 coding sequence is TGTGCCAGCAACACACCGACAGGGGCCGGAAACACCATATATTTT.

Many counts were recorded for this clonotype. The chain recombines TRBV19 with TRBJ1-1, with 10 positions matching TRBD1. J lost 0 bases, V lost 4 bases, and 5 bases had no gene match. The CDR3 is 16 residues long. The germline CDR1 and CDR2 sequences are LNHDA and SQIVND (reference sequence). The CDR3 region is CASSTMTGGMNTEAFF. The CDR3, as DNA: TGTGCCAGTAGTACTATGACAGGGGGCATGAACACTGAAGCTTTCTTT.

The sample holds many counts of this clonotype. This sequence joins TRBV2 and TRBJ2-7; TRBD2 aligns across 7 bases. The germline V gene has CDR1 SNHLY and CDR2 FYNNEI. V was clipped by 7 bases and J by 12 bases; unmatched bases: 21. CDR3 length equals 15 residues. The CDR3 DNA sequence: TGTGCCAGCACGGCCCAACCTGGGGGGGAGTCGGGCATGTACTTC. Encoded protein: CASTAQPGGESGMYF.

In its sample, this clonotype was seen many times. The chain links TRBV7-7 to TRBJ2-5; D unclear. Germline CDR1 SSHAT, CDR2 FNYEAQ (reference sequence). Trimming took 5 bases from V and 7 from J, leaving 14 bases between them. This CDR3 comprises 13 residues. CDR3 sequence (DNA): TGTGCCAGCAGCATCACTGCTGTCGGGACCCAGTACTTC. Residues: CASSITAVGTQYF.

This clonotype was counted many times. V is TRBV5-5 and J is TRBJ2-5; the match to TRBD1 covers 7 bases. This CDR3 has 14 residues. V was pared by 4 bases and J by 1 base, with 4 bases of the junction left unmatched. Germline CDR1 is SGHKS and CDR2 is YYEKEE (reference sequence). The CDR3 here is CASSQRQGQETQYF. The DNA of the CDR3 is TGTGCCAGCAGCCAACGACAGGGCCAAGAGACCCAGTACTTC. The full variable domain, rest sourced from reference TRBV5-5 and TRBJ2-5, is DAGVTQSPTHLIKTRGQQVTLRCSPISGHKSVSWYQQVLGQGPQFIFQYYEKEERGRGNFPDRFSARQFPNYSSELNVNALLLGDSALYLCASSQRQGQETQYFGPGTRLLVL.

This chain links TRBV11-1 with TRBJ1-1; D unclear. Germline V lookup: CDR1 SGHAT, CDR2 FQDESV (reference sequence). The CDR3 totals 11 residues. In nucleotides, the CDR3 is TGTGCTGACAAGGGCGGCACTGAAGCTTTCTTT. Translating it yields CADKGGTEAFF. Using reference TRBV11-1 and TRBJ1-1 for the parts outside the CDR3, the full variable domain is EAEVAQSPRYKITEKSQAVAFWCDPISGHATLYWYRQILGQGPELLVQFQDESVVDDSQLPKDRFSAERLKGVDSTLKIQPAELGDSAMYLCADKGGTEAFFGQGTRLTVV.

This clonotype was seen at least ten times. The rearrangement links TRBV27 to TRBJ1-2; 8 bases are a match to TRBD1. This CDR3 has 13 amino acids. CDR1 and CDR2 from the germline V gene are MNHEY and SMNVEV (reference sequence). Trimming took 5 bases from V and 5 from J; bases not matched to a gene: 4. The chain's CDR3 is CASSRDRKYGYTF. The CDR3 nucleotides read TGTGCCAGCAGTCGGGACAGGAAATATGGCTACACCTTC.

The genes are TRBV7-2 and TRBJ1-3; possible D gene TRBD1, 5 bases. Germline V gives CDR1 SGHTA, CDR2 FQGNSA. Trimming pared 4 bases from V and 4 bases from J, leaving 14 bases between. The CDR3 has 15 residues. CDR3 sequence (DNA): TGTGCCAGCAGCTGGCAGGGTTATACCGGAAACACCATATATTTT. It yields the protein CASSWQGYTGNTIYF.

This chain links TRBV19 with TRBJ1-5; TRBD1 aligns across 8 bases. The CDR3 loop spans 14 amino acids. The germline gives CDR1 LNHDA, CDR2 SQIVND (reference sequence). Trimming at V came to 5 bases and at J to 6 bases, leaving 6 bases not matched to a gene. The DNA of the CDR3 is TGTGCCAGTAGTGCCAGGGGGCCGGGTCAGCCCCAGCATTTT. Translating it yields CASSARGPGQPQHF.

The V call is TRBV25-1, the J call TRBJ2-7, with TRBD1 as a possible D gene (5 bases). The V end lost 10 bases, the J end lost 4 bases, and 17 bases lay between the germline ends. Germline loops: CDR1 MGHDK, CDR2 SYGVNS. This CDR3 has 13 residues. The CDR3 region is CATDLIGVYEQYF. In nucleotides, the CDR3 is TGTGCCACCGACCTGATAGGGGTATACGAGCAGTACTTC.

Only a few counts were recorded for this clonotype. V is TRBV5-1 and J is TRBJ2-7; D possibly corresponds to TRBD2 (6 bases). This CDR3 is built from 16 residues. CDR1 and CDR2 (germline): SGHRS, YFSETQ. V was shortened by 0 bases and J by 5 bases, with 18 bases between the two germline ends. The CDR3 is CASSLALRSGDHEQYF. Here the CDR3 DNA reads TGCGCCAGCAGCTTGGCTCTCCGTTCGGGGGACCACGAGCAGTACTTC.

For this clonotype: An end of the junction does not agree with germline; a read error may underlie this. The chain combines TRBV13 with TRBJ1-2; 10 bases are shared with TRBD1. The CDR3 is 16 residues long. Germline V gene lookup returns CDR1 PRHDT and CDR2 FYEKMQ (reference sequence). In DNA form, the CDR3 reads TGTGCCAGCAGCGTAGGGACAGGGGAGCCCCGTCTTGGAAACACCTTC. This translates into CASSVGTGEPRLGNTF. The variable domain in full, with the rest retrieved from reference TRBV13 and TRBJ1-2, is AAGVIQSPRHLIKEKRETATLKCYPIPRHDTVYWYQQGPGQDPQFLISFYEKMQSDKGSIPDRFSAQQFSDYHSELNMSSLELGDSALYFCASSVGTGEPRLGNTFGSGTRLTVV.

The CDR3 coding sequence is TGCGCCAGCAGCTTGGGGACTAGCGGGGGGCGCCAAGCTTTCTTT. Translating gives CASSLGTSGGRQAFF. The V call is TRBV5-1, the J call TRBJ1-1; TRBD1 might be the D (6 bases). This CDR3 comprises 15 residues. V shed 0 bases and J shed 9 bases, with 18 bases lying between them. Germline V gene lookup returns CDR1 SGHRS and CDR2 YFSETQ.

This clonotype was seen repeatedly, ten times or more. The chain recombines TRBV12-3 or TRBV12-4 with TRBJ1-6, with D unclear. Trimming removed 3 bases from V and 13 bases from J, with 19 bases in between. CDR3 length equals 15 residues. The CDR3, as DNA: TGTGCCAGCAGTTTCGTGGATTCTGGACTGGGCCCCCTCCACTTT. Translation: CASSFVDSGLGPLHF.

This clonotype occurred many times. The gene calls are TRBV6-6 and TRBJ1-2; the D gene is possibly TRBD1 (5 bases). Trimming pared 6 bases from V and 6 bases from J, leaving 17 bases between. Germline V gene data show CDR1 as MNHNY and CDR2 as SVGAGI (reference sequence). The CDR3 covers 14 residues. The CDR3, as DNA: TGTGCCAGCAGCCCGACAGTCCGTTTGGATGGCTACACCTTC. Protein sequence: CASSPTVRLDGYTF.

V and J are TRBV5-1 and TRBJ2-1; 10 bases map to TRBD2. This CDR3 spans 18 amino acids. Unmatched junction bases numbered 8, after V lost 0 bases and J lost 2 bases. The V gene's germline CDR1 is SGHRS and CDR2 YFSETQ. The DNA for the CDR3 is TGCGCCAGCAGCTTGGTTCCTAGCGGGAGTCAAACCTACAATGAGCAGTTCTTC. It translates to CASSLVPSGSQTYNEQFF.

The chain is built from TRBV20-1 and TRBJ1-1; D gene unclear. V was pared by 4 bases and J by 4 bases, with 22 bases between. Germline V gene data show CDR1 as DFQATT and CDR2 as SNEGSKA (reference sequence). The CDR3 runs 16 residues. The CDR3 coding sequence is TGCAGTGCTAAAAACCCGTATACCCTGAGGAGCACTGAAGCTTTCTTT. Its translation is CSAKNPYTLRSTEAFF.

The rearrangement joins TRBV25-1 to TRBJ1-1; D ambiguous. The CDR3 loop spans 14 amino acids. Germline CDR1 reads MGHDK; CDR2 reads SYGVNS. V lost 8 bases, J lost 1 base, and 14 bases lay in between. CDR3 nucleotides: TGTGCCAGCTTACCTATTACGTGGAACACTGAAGCTTTCTTT. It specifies CASLPITWNTEAFF.

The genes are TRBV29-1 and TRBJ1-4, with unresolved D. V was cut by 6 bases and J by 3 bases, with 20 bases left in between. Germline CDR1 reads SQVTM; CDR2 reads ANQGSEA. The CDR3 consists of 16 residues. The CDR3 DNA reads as TGCAGCGTCGGACTAACCGGGGAGCTTTCTAATGAAAAACTGTTTTTT. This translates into CSVGLTGELSNEKLFF.